This T cell receptor beta chain came from a study of T-cell reconstitution after alpha-beta-depleted transplantation in children (dated by TCRdb to 2016 to 2017). About the study as a whole: The study quantitatively tracked T-cell immune reconstitution after TCRalphabeta/CD19-depleted allogeneic hematopoietic cell transplantation in children using TCR repertoire profiling.

At least ten counts were recorded for this clonotype. The antigen it recognizes is unknown. No per-base quality is available; no much larger clone lies one base away. The sample's treatment or condition label, in plain terms: allogeneic hematopoietic cell transplantation with graft depleted of TCRalphabeta T cells and CD19 B cells. TCRalphabeta/CD19-depleted allogeneic hematopoietic cell grafts were given to the transplant recipients, all of whom were children. The library was prepared using PCR. This sample was sequenced with an Illumina HiSeq 2500. TCR library preparation used molecular barcoding, with unique molecular identifiers applied to normalize quantification of the TCRbeta repertoire. Clones were called with MiXCR by TCRdb after fastp trimmed the public reads at Q25, and only in-frame beta chains were retained. Records with the same CDR3 protein are collapsed into one entry carrying the most frequent genes and DNA. The sample includes approximately 1,000,000 distinct CDR3 sequences, with about 31% observed a single time. 28% of the sample is taken by the ten largest.

Results and caveats for the whole study, not just this receptor: The apparently early recovery of alphabetaT-cell counts about two months after transplant reportedly depended on only several hundred rapidly expanded clones that came from non-depleted graft cells. In some patients, the high TCRbeta diversity seen at day 60 was put down to recipient T cells and intrathymic progenitors that had survived conditioning. Over the following months the frequencies of hyperexpanded clones went down, and after one year T-cell counts and TCRbeta diversity were mostly credited to newly produced T cells.

Sequenced material: PBMCs, mostly from graft donor cells, taken 360 days after TCRalphabeta/CD19-depleted stem cell transplant. The clonotype comes from a boy younger than two who had a stem cell transplant for SCID, so the T cells may come from the graft donor.

The CDR3 protein: CASSRTGVTEAFF. The DNA sequence reads TGTGCCAGCAGCCGGACAGGGGTCACTGAAGCTTTCTTT. The sequence joins TRBV12-3 or TRBV12-4 to TRBJ1-1; 9 middle bases align to TRBD1. The CDR3 starts with the cysteine, ends with the phenylalanine, and has 13 residues. The read is trimmed to its CDR3 DNA, 39 bases read in frame from base 1. The V end gives up 6 bases and the J end 4 bases, leaving 3 bases in the junction not matched to a gene.